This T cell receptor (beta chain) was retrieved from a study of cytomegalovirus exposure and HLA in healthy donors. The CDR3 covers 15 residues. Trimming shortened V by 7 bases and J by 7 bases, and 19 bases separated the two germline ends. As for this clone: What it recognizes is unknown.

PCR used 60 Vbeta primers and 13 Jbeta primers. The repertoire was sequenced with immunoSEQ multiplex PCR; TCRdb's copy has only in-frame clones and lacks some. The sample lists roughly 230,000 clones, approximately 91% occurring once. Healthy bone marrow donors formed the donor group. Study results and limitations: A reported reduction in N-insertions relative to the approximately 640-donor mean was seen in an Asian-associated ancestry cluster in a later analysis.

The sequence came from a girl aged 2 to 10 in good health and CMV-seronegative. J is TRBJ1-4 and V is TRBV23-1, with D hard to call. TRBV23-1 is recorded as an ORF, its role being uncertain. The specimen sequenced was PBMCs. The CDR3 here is CASTYAGTRGEKLFF. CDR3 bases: TGCGCCAGCACCTACGCGGGTACCCGGGGTGAAAAACTGTTTTTT.